The table lists the clone carrying this TCR beta chain with a few counts. What it binds is not known. The sample belongs to a study of CD8+ T cells in alopecia areata. The study, taken as a whole, reports: Higher clonality than in normal scalp was seen in lesional scalp, especially alopecia totalis/universalis.

Treatment of the sample: oral pan-JAK inhibitor, 5-10 mg twice daily. Extracted RNA was reverse transcribed, and the resulting cDNA served as sequencing template. The assay was immunoSEQ multiplex PCR, and TCRdb's table has in-frame clones only and misses some. The sample gives roughly 210,000 clones, roughly 44% of which show up once; roughly 2.6% is in the top ten. The sample here was CD4+ T cells sorted from blood, taken at approximately week 36, from a patient treated with tofacitinib. This clonotype was sampled from a human donor with alopecia areata.

The CDR3 sequence: CASSLRFGGHEQFF. DNA for the CDR3: TGTGCCAGCAGCTTAAGGTTCGGAGGGCATGAGCAGTTCTTC. The chain is built from TRBV7-3 and TRBJ2-1; perhaps TRBD2 as D (6 bases). V lost 1 base and J lost 8, with 12 bases in between. In germline, CDR1 is SGHTA, CDR2 FQGTGA. This CDR3 is 14 amino acids long.